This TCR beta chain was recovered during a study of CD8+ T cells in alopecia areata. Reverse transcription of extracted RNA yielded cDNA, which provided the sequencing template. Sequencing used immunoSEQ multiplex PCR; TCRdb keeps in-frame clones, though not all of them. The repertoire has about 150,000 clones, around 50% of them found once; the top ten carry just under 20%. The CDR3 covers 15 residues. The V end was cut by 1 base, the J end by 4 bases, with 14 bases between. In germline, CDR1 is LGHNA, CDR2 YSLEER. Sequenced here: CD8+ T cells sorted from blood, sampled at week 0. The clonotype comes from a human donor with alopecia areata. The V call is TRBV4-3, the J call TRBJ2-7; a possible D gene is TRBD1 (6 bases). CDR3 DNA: TGCGCCAGCAGCCAAGGTACAGGGTATTCTTACGAGCAGTACTTC. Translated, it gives CASSQGTGYSYEQYF.